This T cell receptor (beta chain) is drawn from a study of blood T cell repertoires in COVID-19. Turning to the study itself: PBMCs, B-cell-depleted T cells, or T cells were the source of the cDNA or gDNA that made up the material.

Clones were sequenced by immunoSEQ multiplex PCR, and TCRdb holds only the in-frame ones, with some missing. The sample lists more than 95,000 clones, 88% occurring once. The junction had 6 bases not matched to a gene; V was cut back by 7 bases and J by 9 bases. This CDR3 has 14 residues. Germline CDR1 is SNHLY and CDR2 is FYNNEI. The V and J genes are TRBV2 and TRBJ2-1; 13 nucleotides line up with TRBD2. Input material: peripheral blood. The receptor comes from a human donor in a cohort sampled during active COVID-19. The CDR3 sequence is CASNGLAGEREQFF. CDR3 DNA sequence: TGTGCCAGCAACGGACTAGCGGGAGAACGTGAGCAGTTCTTC.